These 7 T cell receptor beta chains originate from one sample sequenced in a study of blood T cell repertoires in COVID-19. The assay was immunoSEQ multiplex PCR, and TCRdb's table has in-frame clones only and misses some. This table has 55,000 to 65,000 clones, around 87% appearing once. The sequencing sample was made of peripheral blood. These receptors all stem from a man aged 55 to 70 with active or convalescent COVID-19.

The J gene is TRBJ2-3, the V gene TRBV29-1; tentative D call: TRBD1 (5 bases). Deletions cut 3 bases from V and 3 bases from J, with 7 bases between. The CDR3 contains 12 residues. The germline gives CDR1 SQVTM, CDR2 ANQGSEA. CDR3 sequence reads: CSVDSGTDTQYF. As DNA, the CDR3 is TGCAGCGTTGATTCAGGGACAGATACGCAGTATTTT.

The V call is TRBV3-1 (or the pseudogene TRBV3-2), the J call TRBJ1-4; maybe TRBD1 (6 bases). The CDR3 is made up of 17 amino acids. Germline V gives CDR1 LGHDT, CDR2 YNNKEL (reference sequence). The ends were cut back, 0 bases at V and 5 bases at J, with 16 bases in the middle. The CDR3 DNA is TGTGCCAGCAGCCAAGAGGTGGGCGGGGGCTCCAATGAAAAACTGTTTTTT. Its translation: CASSQEVGGGSNEKLFF.

The sample holds one count of this clone. V and J are TRBV19 and TRBJ2-2; TRBD2 aligns across 8 bases. Germline assignment: CDR1 LNHDA and CDR2 SQIVND (reference sequence). V lost 6 bases and J lost 5; bases outside the gene matches: 8. The CDR3 extends over 15 amino acids. The CDR3 DNA is TGTGCCAGTAGCACGAGCGGGAGTATTACCGGGGAGCTGTTTTTT. This translates into CASSTSGSITGELFF.

J is TRBJ2-5 and V is TRBV6-6, with 12 nucleotides matching TRBD1. Germline trimming cut 4 bases from V and 5 bases from J; bases unmatched to any gene: 2. CDR1 and CDR2 (germline): MNHNY, SVGAGI (reference sequence). The CDR3 totals 14 residues. In DNA, the CDR3 is TGTGCCAGCAGTTGGGACAGGGGGCGGGAGACCCAGTACTTC. Translation: CASSWDRGRETQYF.

The chain has TRBV7-2 and TRBJ1-5; no firm D call. CDR1 and CDR2 from the germline V gene are SGHTA and FQGNSA. The CDR3 extends over 13 amino acids. Trimming shortened V by 6 bases and J by 0 bases, and 6 bases separated the two germline ends. The chain's CDR3 is CASSEGSNQPQHF. CDR3 coding DNA: TGTGCCAGCAGTGAGGGTAGCAATCAGCCCCAGCATTTT.

The DNA of the CDR3 is TGTGCCAGTAGTATCCAATCGGGGAGGGAGACCCAGTACTTC. This translates into CASSIQSGRETQYF. V usage is TRBV19 and J usage is TRBJ2-5; D perhaps matches TRBD2 (6 bases). Trimming took off 3 bases at V and 5 bases at J, with 13 bases between the two ends. There are 14 residues in the CDR3. CDR1 and CDR2 from the germline V gene are LNHDA and SQIVND (reference sequence).

The chain has TRBV5-4 and TRBJ1-2, with 11 nucleotides matching TRBD1. With 4 bases clipped from V and 4 bases from J, the junction kept 3 bases outside the gene matches. This CDR3 has 14 amino acids. Germline V gene lookup returns CDR1 SGHNT and CDR2 YYREEE (reference sequence). The CDR3 nucleotides are TGTGCCAGCAGCGGACAGGGGGCCCTCTATGGCTACACCTTC. This codes for CASSGQGALYGYTF.